The clone carrying this TCR beta chain has only one observation. The data are from a study of cytomegalovirus exposure and HLA in healthy donors. V was clipped by 4 bases and J by 1 base, with 13 bases between them. Germline V lookup: CDR1 SGDLS, CDR2 YYNGEE. This CDR3 has 15 amino acids. The PCR had 60 Vbeta and 13 Jbeta primers. Measured with immunoSEQ multiplex PCR; TCRdb has only the in-frame clones, and not every one. The table lists 150,000 or so clones, 75% to 85% of them singletons. This TCR derives from a man aged 50 to 60 in good health and CMV-seronegative. The chain uses TRBV9 and TRBJ2-3; maybe TRBD2 (5 bases). Sequencing input: PBMCs. The chain's CDR3 is CASSSHSGGTDTQYF. CDR3 DNA: TGTGCCAGCAGCTCCCACTCCGGGGGCACAGATACGCAGTATTTT. The full variable domain, completed using reference TRBV9 and TRBJ2-3, is DSGVTQTPKHLITATGQRVTLRCSPRSGDLSVYWYQQSLDQGLQFLIQYYNGEERAKGNILERFSAQQFPDLHSELNLSSLELGDSALYFCASSSHSGGTDTQYFGPGTRLTVL.